This TCR beta chain was documented in a study of T cell responses to AZD1222 COVID-19 vaccine. Method: immunoSEQ multiplex PCR; TCRdb's copy keeps in-frame clones and lacks some. The sample lists 60,000 to 70,000 clones; 65% to 90% were seen once. By share of the sample, this clone is medium-sized. The material sequenced was peripheral blood, taken on day 0 of AZD1222 vaccination. The sequence was collected from an adult in good health.

Here the CDR3 DNA reads TGTGCCAGCAGTTTAAACCCAGGGGGAAACACCATATATTTT. This sequence encodes CASSLNPGGNTIYF. The chain combines TRBV27 with TRBJ1-3, with D possibly matching TRBD1 (5 bases). Germline V gives CDR1 MNHEY, CDR2 SMNVEV (reference sequence). The CDR3 has 14 amino acids. Trimming removed 2 bases from V and 4 bases from J, with 9 bases in between.